What follows are 20 T cell receptor beta chains derived from one specimen sequenced in a study of patients with pleural tuberculosis (dated by TCRdb to between 2012 and 2015). The instrument was an Illumina Genome Analyzer IIx. TCRdb ran its own pipeline on the public reads, namely fastp trimming at Q25 and MiXCR clone calling, and kept in-frame beta chains. Under each unique CDR3 protein, matching rows form one entry showing the most common genes and DNA. Counted in this sample were around 50,000 distinct CDR3 sequences; about 7.9% of them appeared once. The ten largest clonotypes hold about 17% of the sample. The receptors come from a human donor with pleural tuberculosis.

This clonotype was recorded many times. J is TRBJ1-1 and V is TRBV12-3 or TRBV12-4; D uncertain. The V end was cut by 8 bases, the J end by 2 bases, with 18 bases between. CDR3 size: 15 residues. The CDR3 reads CASSLVQTGNTEAFF. In DNA form, the CDR3 reads TGTGCCAGCTCTCTTGTGCAGACCGGAAACACTGAAGCTTTCTTT.

The rearrangement uses TRBV4-2 and TRBJ2-7, with a weak D call TRBD1 (5 bases). The V gene's germline CDR1 is LGHNA and CDR2 YNFKEQ. V lost 4 bases, J lost 3 bases, and 13 bases lay in between. The length of the CDR3 is 14 residues. The CDR3 DNA reads as TGTGCCAGCAGCCTCAAAGGGGATGTCTACGAGCAGTACGTC. Protein: CASSLKGDVYEQYV.

This clonotype was counted at least ten times. The chain employs TRBV15 and TRBJ2-5; TRBD2 agrees at 7 bases. V shed 0 bases, J shed 4 bases, and the junction held 5 bases outside the gene matches. This CDR3 is built from 15 residues. CDR1 and CDR2 from the germline V gene are LNHNV and YYDKDF (reference sequence). CDR3: CATSRDPVAGETQYF. Written as DNA, the CDR3 is TGTGCCACCAGCAGAGATCCGGTAGCGGGAGAGACCCAGTACTTC.

This clonotype appeared many times. CDR3 nucleotide sequence: TGTGCCAGCAGTTTATCGCCGGGACTTTCCTACGAGCAGTACTTC. Amino acid sequence: CASSLSPGLSYEQYF. The chain recombines TRBV27 with TRBJ2-7, with TRBD2 as a possible D gene (6 bases). Germline CDR1 MNHEY, CDR2 SMNVEV (reference sequence). V was shortened by 0 bases and J by 1 base, with 10 bases between the two germline ends. The CDR3 is 15 residues long.

At least ten counts were recorded for this clonotype. The chain employs TRBV18 and TRBJ1-2; D is unresolved. Trimming took 2 bases from V and 7 from J, leaving 11 bases between them. CDR1 is KGHSH and CDR2 is LQKENI in the germline V gene. This CDR3 is built from 13 residues. CDR3 loop: CASSPETIGGYTF. DNA of the CDR3: TGTGCCAGCTCACCAGAGACAATTGGTGGCTACACCTTC.

In this sample, this clonotype turned up many times. This rearrangement joins TRBV28 to TRBJ2-3, with 9 bases identical to TRBD2. Trimming took 4 bases from V and 1 from J; bases not matched to a gene: 3. CDR1 and CDR2 (germline): MDHEN, SYDVKM. The CDR3 spans 15 residues. CDR3 region: CASSSSGEGTDTQYF. In nucleotides, the CDR3 is TGTGCCAGCAGTTCTAGCGGGGAGGGCACAGATACGCAGTATTTT.

This clonotype occurred a few times. CDR3 nucleotides: TGTGCCAGCAGTAAGGTAGATACCTACGAGCAGTACTTC. Amino acids: CASSKVDTYEQYF. The chain joins TRBV5-6 to TRBJ2-7, with unresolved D. This CDR3 is 13 amino acids long. CDR1 SGHDT and CDR2 YYEEEE come from the germline V gene. Trimming took off 5 bases at V and 2 bases at J, with 11 bases between the two ends.

This clonotype was recorded many times. The rearrangement joins TRBV6-1 to TRBJ2-2; TRBD2 is a possible D gene (6 bases). Germline V gives CDR1 MNHNS, CDR2 SASEGT. CDR3 length: 13 amino acids. Trimming removed 6 bases at V and 8 bases at J, with 13 bases between. The CDR3 sequence: CASRIRDSGELFF. CDR3 nucleotides: TGTGCCAGCAGGATCCGGGACTCTGGGGAGCTGTTTTTT.

The chain links TRBV6-1 to TRBJ2-3; 9 positions match TRBD2. V dropped 4 bases and J dropped 4; count of bases not matched to a gene: 6. The germline V gene has CDR1 MNHNS and CDR2 SASEGT. The CDR3 is 15 amino acids. Written as DNA, the CDR3 is TGTGCCAGCAGTGGAGAGGTAGCGGGAGCAGATACGCAGTATTTT. Translating gives CASSGEVAGADTQYF.

The table lists this clonotype with many counts. Here the CDR3 reads CAIRDSTLYGYTF. In nucleotides, the CDR3 is TGTGCCATCAGAGACAGCACACTTTATGGCTACACCTTC. The V gene is TRBV10-3, the J gene TRBJ1-2, with a possible D match to TRBD1 (5 bases). Trimming shortened V by 6 bases and J by 5 bases, and 13 bases separated the two germline ends. CDR1 and CDR2 from the germline V gene are ENHRY and SYGVKD. This CDR3 has 13 amino acids.

The table lists this clonotype with many counts. This chain connects TRBV27 to TRBJ1-1; D might be TRBD1 (6 bases). The V gene's germline CDR1 is MNHEY and CDR2 SMNVEV (reference sequence). Trimming cost V 3 bases and J 1 base, with 12 bases left between them. The CDR3 length is 15 residues. The CDR3 DNA is TGTGCCAGCAGTTTCTCCGTAGGGGGGAACACTGAAGCTTTCTTT. Protein product: CASSFSVGGNTEAFF.

This clonotype was detected a few times. The chain is built from TRBV5-1 and TRBJ2-1; D possibly uses TRBD1 or TRBD2 (5 bases each). Germline V gene sequence: CDR1 SGHRS, CDR2 YFSETQ. The CDR3 length is 18 residues. V was cut by 0 bases and J by 8 bases, with 24 bases left in between. CDR3 coding DNA: TGCGCCAGCAGCTTGGCCTTATCAGGGTTCCTAAGGGACCATGAGCAGTTCTTC. It codes for CASSLALSGFLRDHEQFF.

This clonotype was observed many times. CDR3 residues: CASSLALAGGSEQYV. The CDR3 DNA sequence: TGTGCCAGCAGCTTAGCACTAGCGGGAGGATCCGAGCAGTACGTC. The V and J genes are TRBV7-2 and TRBJ2-7, with 12 bases matching TRBD2. This CDR3 region has 15 residues. After removal of 0 bases from V and 6 bases from J, the junction contained 3 bases not matched to a gene. Germline-derived CDR1 and CDR2 are SGHTA and FQGNSA.

In its sample, this clonotype was seen many times. The J gene is TRBJ2-7, the V gene TRBV12-3 or TRBV12-4, with D possibly being TRBD2 (6 bases). This CDR3 has 15 residues. V dropped 3 bases and J dropped 2 bases, with 14 bases sitting between them. This CDR3 reads CASSLTRLGAYEQYV. CDR3 sequence (DNA): TGTGCCAGCAGTTTGACACGACTAGGGGCCTACGAGCAGTACGTC.

This clonotype was found many times. This chain links TRBV20-1 with TRBJ2-7; 9 bases line up with TRBD2. From germline, CDR1 is DFQATT and CDR2 SNEGSKA (reference sequence). After removal of 2 bases from V and 5 bases from J, the junction contained 4 bases not matched to a gene. This CDR3 spans 13 amino acids. CDR3 bases: TGCAGTGCTAGAAAGCGGGAGGAACACGAGCAGTACTTC. Translation gives CSARKREEHEQYF.

The sample holds many counts of this clonotype. This chain links TRBV4-2 with TRBJ1-1, with D tentatively TRBD1 (6 bases). Germline loops: CDR1 LGHNA, CDR2 YNFKEQ. CDR3 length: 15 amino acids. Trimming shortened V by 3 bases and J by 6 bases, and 17 bases separated the two germline ends. The CDR3 sequence: CASSHPRTAPPEAFF. CDR3 nucleotides: TGTGCCAGCAGCCATCCGAGGACAGCCCCACCTGAAGCTTTCTTT.

There are many counts of this clonotype. The rearrangement uses TRBV27 and TRBJ1-3, with unresolved D. The CDR3 extends over 14 amino acids. Trimming shortened V by 2 bases and J by 2 bases, and 7 bases separated the two germline ends. Germline loops: CDR1 MNHEY, CDR2 SMNVEV (reference sequence). CDR3 sequence (DNA): TGTGCCAGCAGTTTAGCTGGGACTGGAAACACCATATATTTT. Protein sequence: CASSLAGTGNTIYF.

There are many counts of this clonotype. This rearrangement joins TRBV11-1 to TRBJ1-1; D may be TRBD1 (5 bases). The V gene lost 2 bases and the J gene lost 3 bases, with 10 bases spanning the gap. This CDR3 region has 14 residues. The germline CDR1 and CDR2 sequences are SGHAT and FQDESV (reference sequence). The CDR3 is CASSLKGGDTEAFF. The CDR3 bases are TGTGCCAGCAGCTTAAAGGGAGGGGACACTGAAGCTTTCTTT.

This clonotype was counted many times. CDR3 residues: CASSQNTEAFF. In nucleotides, the CDR3 is TGCGCCAGCAGCCAAAATACTGAAGCTTTCTTT. The rearrangement uses TRBV4-1 and TRBJ1-1, with unresolved D. V was clipped by 2 bases and J by 5 bases, with 3 bases between them. Germline V gene lookup returns CDR1 MGHRA and CDR2 YSYEKL. CDR3 length: 11 residues.

This clonotype has more than one count but fewer than ten. Since the CDR3 does not end with the conserved phenylalanine or tryptophan, this likely comes from a read error. The rearrangement links TRBV19 to TRBJ1-1; 11 bases align to TRBD1. Trimming took 5 bases from V and 5 from J; bases not matched to a gene: 10. This CDR3 has 16 amino acids. The germline gives CDR1 LNHDA, CDR2 SQIVND (reference sequence). The CDR3 DNA sequence: TGTGCCAGTAGTCCCCACCCCGGACAGGGGGCTACTGAAGCTTTCTCT. Translated, it gives CASSPHPGQGATEAFS.